The clone carrying this TCR beta chain occurred many times. Patients aged 18 to 65 had newly diagnosed hyperthyroidism of under 2 months' duration. Orbital computed tomography and thyroid ultrasound, together with serum TRAb and thyroxine and clinical symptoms, were used for diagnoses. This sample holds PBMCs from less than 11 ml fresh peripheral blood. This specimen belongs to a study of T cells in Graves' hyperthyroidism and ophthalmopathy. Amplification of TCR beta CDR3 regions was performed using RNA transcripts as template. During a first-round RT-PCR of the TCR CDR3, the HTBI primer set was used. TCRdb reprocessed the multiplex PCR reads with MiXCR, giving one entry per CDR3 protein. The repertoire holds some 600,000 distinct CDR3 sequences, with around 14% as singletons. V lost 7 bases, J lost 5 bases, and 11 bases lay in between. CDR3 size: 13 residues.

Material: blood. The rearrangement links TRBV12-3 or TRBV12-4 to TRBJ2-2; either TRBD1 or TRBD2 may fit D (5 bases each). This TCR was recovered from a woman aged 25-40 years with Graves' hyperthyroidism that later progressed to Graves' ophthalmopathy. As DNA, the CDR3 is TGTGCCAGCAACCTGGGGGTGACCGGGGAGCTGTTTTTT. Its protein product is CASNLGVTGELFF.